This T cell receptor beta chain was recorded in a study of response to subunit inactivated influenza vaccine. This CDR3 spans 13 amino acids. Germline V lookup: CDR1 SGHTS, CDR2 YDEGEE. With 5 bases removed from V and 9 bases from J, the gap between germline ends came to 17 bases. Whole-study findings and limits: Few new T cells, the authors suggested, are recruited by each seasonal influenza vaccination.

TCRdb ran MiXCR on the RT-PCR reads and lists one entry per CDR3 protein. The table shows 450,000 to 600,000 distinct CDR3 sequences, with roughly 7.6% occurring only once. Points on this clonotype: What it recognizes is unknown.

This receptor was identified in a man between 50 and 70 years old who received an inactivated influenza vaccine. The sequencing used PBMCs from blood, collected around 2 years after vaccination. This chain links TRBV5-8 with TRBJ2-5; no clear D gene. The CDR3 coding sequence is TGTGCCAGCAGGCGAACCGGAACCCAGCCCCAGTACTTC. It codes for CASRRTGTQPQYF.